This T cell receptor beta chain originates from a study of OX40 agonist ivuxolimab in advanced cancers. About the study: Three individuals attained partial responses, comprising one hepatocellular carcinoma case and two cutaneous melanoma cases.

Blood was sampled at baseline, cycle 4 day 1, and cycle 7 day 1. Study results and caveats: Near-lowest levels of clonal expansion characterized partial responders at 0.1-3.0 mg/kg.

Of note for this clone: Its specificity is unknown.

V dropped 3 bases and J dropped 6 bases, with 15 bases sitting between them. CDR3 length equals 14 residues. Germline V CDR1 and CDR2: GTSNPN, SVGIG (reference sequence). Data came from immunoSEQ multiplex PCR; TCRdb stores just in-frame clones and leaves some out. The sample contains tens of thousands of clones, 90% to 95% of which appear only once. The chain uses TRBV30 and TRBJ1-5, with unresolved D. The starting material was CD4+ or CD8+ T cells sorted from blood, obtained in a trial of the OX40 agonist ivuxolimab. The TCR originated in an adult with an advanced solid tumor such as melanoma, head and neck, liver or kidney cancer. The CDR3 loop reads CAWSSQLRGQPQHF. Written as DNA, the CDR3 is TGTGCCTGGAGCTCACAACTTCGGGGTCAGCCCCAGCATTTT.